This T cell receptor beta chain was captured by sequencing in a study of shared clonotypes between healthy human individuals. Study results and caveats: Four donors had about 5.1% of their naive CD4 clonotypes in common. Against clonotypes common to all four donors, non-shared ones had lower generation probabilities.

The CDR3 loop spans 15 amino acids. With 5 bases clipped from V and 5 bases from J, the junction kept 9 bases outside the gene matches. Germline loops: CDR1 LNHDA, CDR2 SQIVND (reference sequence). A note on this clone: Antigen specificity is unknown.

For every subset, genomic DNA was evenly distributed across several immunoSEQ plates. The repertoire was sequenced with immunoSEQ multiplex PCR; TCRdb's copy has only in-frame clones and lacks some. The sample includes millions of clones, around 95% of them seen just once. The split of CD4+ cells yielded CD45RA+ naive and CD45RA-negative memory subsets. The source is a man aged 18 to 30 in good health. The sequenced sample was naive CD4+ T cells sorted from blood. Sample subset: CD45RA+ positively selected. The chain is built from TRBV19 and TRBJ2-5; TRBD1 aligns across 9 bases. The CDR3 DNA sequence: TGTGCCAGTAGTCCCACAGGGGGCCAGGGGGAGACCCAGTACTTC. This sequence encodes CASSPTGGQGETQYF. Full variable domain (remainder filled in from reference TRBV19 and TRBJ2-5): DGGITQSPKYLFRKEGQNVTLSCEQNLNHDAMYWYRQDPGQGLRLIYYSQIVNDFQKGDIAEGYSVSREKKESFPLTVTSAQKNPTAFYLCASSPTGGQGETQYFGPGTRLLVL.